These 24 T cell receptor beta chains came from one sample sequenced in a study of blood T cell repertoires in COVID-19. Assay: immunoSEQ multiplex PCR; the TCRdb copy retains only in-frame clones and omits some. This table has roughly 250,000 clones, 85% to 95% appearing once. Input material: PBMCs or T cells enriched from blood (not recorded which). The receptors come from a woman aged 18-29 years who had recovered from COVID-19.

This chain links TRBV5-1 with TRBJ1-6; D gene unclear. Germline V lookup: CDR1 SGHRS, CDR2 YFSETQ. V shed 1 base and J shed 8 bases, with 10 bases lying between them. This CDR3 spans 14 amino acids. The CDR3 reads CASSLYPEDSPLHF. CDR3 nucleotide sequence: TGCGCCAGCAGCTTGTATCCGGAGGATTCACCCCTCCACTTT.

This chain uses TRBV9 with TRBJ2-1; 8 positions agree with TRBD1. Germline V gives CDR1 SGDLS, CDR2 YYNGEE. The CDR3 is 15 residues long. The junction had 8 bases not matched to a gene; V was cut back by 4 bases and J by 5 bases. The CDR3 sequence is CASSHSGGVHNEQFF. In DNA, the CDR3 is TGTGCCAGCAGCCATTCAGGGGGCGTTCACAATGAGCAGTTCTTC. The full variable domain, completed using reference TRBV9 and TRBJ2-1, is DSGVTQTPKHLITATGQRVTLRCSPRSGDLSVYWYQQSLDQGLQFLIQYYNGEERAKGNILERFSAQQFPDLHSELNLSSLELGDSALYFCASSHSGGVHNEQFFGPGTRLTVL.

V gene TRBV1 combines with J gene TRBJ2-3; the table calls TRBD2, which could not be checked here. TRBV1 is reported as a pseudogene. The CDR3 runs 11 residues. CDR3 amino acids: CTSSIRDTQYF. The CDR3, as DNA: TGCACCAGCAGCATTAGAGATACGCAGTATTTT.

The chain carries TRBV2 and TRBJ2-5; maybe TRBD1 (6 bases). Germline assignment: CDR1 SNHLY and CDR2 FYNNEI. The CDR3 spans 14 residues. V lost 6 bases and J 1 base, leaving 12 bases between the germline ends. As DNA, the CDR3 is TGTGCCAGCAGCCAACAGGGAGCCCAAGAGACCCAGTACTTC. Translating it yields CASSQQGAQETQYF. The variable domain in full, completed from reference TRBV2 and TRBJ2-5, reads EPEVTQTPSHQVTQMGQEVILRCVPISNHLYFYWYRQILGQKVEFLVSFYNNEISEKSEIFDDQFSVERPDGSNFTLKIRSTKLEDSAMYFCASSQQGAQETQYFGPGTRLLVL.

The CDR3, as DNA: TGTGCCAGCAGCGTAGGCAACAGGGTTTACACCGGGGAGCTGTTTTTT. Translating it yields CASSVGNRVYTGELFF. The chain combines TRBV7-8 with TRBJ2-2, with a tentative D call TRBD1 (6 bases). CDR3 length: 16 amino acids. Looked up from germline, CDR1 is SGHVS and CDR2 is FQNEAQ. V dropped 5 bases and J dropped 3 bases, with 16 bases sitting between them. Filled out from reference TRBV7-8 and TRBJ2-2, the complete variable domain reads GAGVSQSPRYKVAKRGQDVALRCDPISGHVSLFWYQQALGQGPEFLTYFQNEAQLDKSGLPSDRFFAERPEGSVSTLKIQRTQQEDSAVYLCASSVGNRVYTGELFFGEGSRLTVL.

V gene TRBV10-2 combines with J gene TRBJ2-3; no firm D call. With 2 bases removed from V and 8 bases from J, the gap between germline ends came to 11 bases. CDR1 is WSHSY and CDR2 is SAAADI in the germline V gene. The length of the CDR3 is 13 residues. The CDR3 spells CASSERTTGTQYF. DNA of the CDR3: TGCGCCAGCAGTGAGAGAACAACGGGTACGCAGTATTTT.

The chain employs TRBV2 and TRBJ1-2, with a possible D match to TRBD1 (6 bases). Trimming pared 3 bases from V and 8 bases from J, leaving 13 bases between. The length of the CDR3 is 13 residues. Germline CDR1 is SNHLY and CDR2 is FYNNEI. The CDR3 here is CASSDGRGKGYTF. The CDR3 bases are TGTGCCAGCAGTGACGGCAGGGGAAAAGGCTACACCTTC. The entire variable domain, with the rest obtained from reference TRBV2 and TRBJ1-2, is as follows: EPEVTQTPSHQVTQMGQEVILRCVPISNHLYFYWYRQILGQKVEFLVSFYNNEISEKSEIFDDQFSVERPDGSNFTLKIRSTKLEDSAMYFCASSDGRGKGYTFGSGTRLTVV.

V gene TRBV27 combines with J gene TRBJ1-4, with 8 bases fitting TRBD1. With 6 bases clipped from V and 7 bases from J, the junction kept 7 bases outside the gene matches. The CDR3 totals 14 residues. CDR1 MNHEY and CDR2 SMNVEV come from the germline V gene (reference sequence). DNA of the CDR3: TGTGCCAGCAGAACACAGGGGGGGCGTGAAAAACTGTTTTTT. The encoded protein is CASRTQGGREKLFF. The full variable domain, rest sourced from reference TRBV27 and TRBJ1-4, is EAQVTQNPRYLITVTGKKLTVTCSQNMNHEYMSWYRQDPGLGLRQIYYSMNVEVTDKGDVPEGYKVSRKEKRNFPLILESPSPNQTSLYFCASRTQGGREKLFFGSGTQLSVL.

This chain connects TRBV24-1 to TRBJ1-1, with 7 positions matching TRBD1. The J segment lost 6 bases and the V segment lost 4 bases, leaving 7 bases of the junction unmatched. Germline CDR1 KGHDR, CDR2 SFDVKD. The CDR3 consists of 14 residues. The CDR3 nucleotides read TGTGCCACCAGTGACCGATACAGGGGAGCTGAAGCTTTCTTT. Translated: CATSDRYRGAEAFF.

The chain is built from TRBV24-1 and TRBJ2-1; tentative D call: TRBD2 (7 bases). Germline CDR1 and CDR2: KGHDR and SFDVKD. The CDR3 loop spans 11 amino acids. Trimming stripped 10 bases from V and 9 bases from J, with 12 bases between. The CDR3 nucleotides read TGTGCCACTAGGGGGGAGGGTGAGCAGTTCTTC. It codes for CATRGEGEQFF.

The genes are TRBV6-5 and TRBJ1-2; D is uncertain. Per the germline V gene, CDR1 is MNHEY and CDR2 is SVGAGI. This CDR3 contains 14 residues. Trimming stripped 7 bases from V and 2 bases from J, with 14 bases between. The CDR3 loop is CASTITVPNYGYTF. The CDR3 bases are TGTGCCAGCACGATCACAGTGCCGAACTATGGCTACACCTTC.

The rearrangement uses TRBV19 and TRBJ2-7, with a possible D match to TRBD1 (5 bases). CDR3 size: 15 residues. V was trimmed by 6 bases and J by 3 bases, leaving 18 bases between them. Per germline, CDR1 LNHDA and CDR2 SQIVND (reference sequence). The CDR3 is CASRTDSSGLYEQYF. The CDR3, as DNA: TGTGCCAGTAGAACCGACAGCTCTGGGCTCTACGAGCAGTACTTC.

The chain is built from TRBV5-1 and TRBJ2-2; 8 bases align to TRBD2. V lost 4 bases to trimming and J lost 1 base; unmatched junction nucleotides: 6. The CDR3 runs to 16 residues. Germline CDR1 and CDR2: SGHRS and YFSETQ. The CDR3 is CASSATSGENTGELFF. In nucleotides, the CDR3 is TGCGCCAGCAGCGCCACTAGCGGCGAGAACACCGGGGAGCTGTTTTTT.

This chain links TRBV6-5 with TRBJ2-5; 9 nucleotides align to TRBD1. This CDR3 comprises 13 residues. V was pared by 6 bases and J by 5 bases, with 4 bases of the junction left unmatched. Germline-derived CDR1 and CDR2 are MNHEY and SVGAGI. The CDR3 is CASRDRGRETQYF. For the CDR3, the DNA is TGTGCCAGCAGGGACAGGGGTAGGGAGACCCAGTACTTC.

J is TRBJ1-1 and V is TRBV5-6; 10 positions agree with TRBD1. The V gene end was trimmed by 4 bases and the J gene end by 5 bases; junction bases not matched to a gene: 8. The germline V gene has CDR1 SGHDT and CDR2 YYEEEE. The CDR3 loop spans 15 amino acids. CDR3 loop: CASSRGTGEATEAFF. Here the CDR3 DNA reads TGTGCCAGCAGCAGGGGGACAGGGGAGGCAACTGAAGCTTTCTTT.

As for this clone: Other nucleotide sequences from this sample produce the same CDR3. The CDR3 DNA follows: TGTGCCAGCTCACCCGAAGAGACCCAGTACTTC. This codes for CASSPEETQYF. The rearrangement links TRBV18 to TRBJ2-5, with D unresolved. CDR1 is KGHSH, CDR2 LQKENI, per germline. The CDR3 spans 11 residues. The V end lost 3 bases, the J end lost 3 bases, and 2 bases lay between the germline ends.

The V gene is TRBV18, the J gene TRBJ1-2, with D perhaps TRBD1 (5 bases). Germline V gene data show CDR1 as KGHSH and CDR2 as LQKENI. The ends were cut back, 3 bases at V and 4 bases at J, with 12 bases in the middle. The CDR3 is made up of 14 amino acids. CDR3 in DNA: TGTGCCAGCTCACCGACAGAGAACTTCTATGGCTACACCTTC. Amino acid sequence: CASSPTENFYGYTF.

This clone was observed a handful of times. V usage is TRBV2 and J usage is TRBJ2-2, with TRBD2 as a possible D gene (6 bases). This CDR3 has 13 amino acids. Germline assignment: CDR1 SNHLY and CDR2 FYNNEI. The V end lost 4 bases, the J end lost 8 bases, and 11 bases lay between the germline ends. This CDR3 reads CASSGGTFGELFF. CDR3 bases: TGTGCCAGCAGTGGTGGGACTTTTGGGGAGCTGTTTTTT.

This chain uses TRBV7-4 with TRBJ2-7; maybe TRBD2 (6 bases). The CDR3 has 16 residues. Per the germline V gene, CDR1 is SGHVT and CDR2 is SQSDAQ. V lost 2 bases to trimming and J lost 2 bases, with 16 bases between them. The CDR3 region has the DNA TGTGCCAGCAGCTTACCGGAGGGCACTCGGGCCTACGAGCAGTACTTC. Protein product: CASSLPEGTRAYEQYF.

The genes are TRBV11-2 and TRBJ1-4; TRBD1 aligns across 8 bases. V was pared by 5 bases and J by 0 bases, with 5 bases of the junction left unmatched. The CDR3 extends over 16 amino acids. Germline V gives CDR1 SGHAT, CDR2 FQNNGV. The CDR3 DNA is TGTGCCAGCAGCCCCGGACAGGGTGCAACTAATGAAAAACTGTTTTTT. Translated, it gives CASSPGQGATNEKLFF.

The V gene is TRBV28, the J gene TRBJ2-1; 8 bases line up with TRBD2. Germline CDR1 is MDHEN and CDR2 is SYDVKM. The ends lost 7 bases at V and 9 bases at J; junction bases unmatched: 8. The CDR3 is made up of 13 amino acids. The CDR3 loop reads CASNPGGASEQFF. The CDR3 nucleotides read TGTGCCAGCAACCCCGGGGGGGCAAGTGAGCAGTTCTTC. Using reference TRBV28 and TRBJ2-1 for the parts outside the CDR3, the full variable domain is DVKVTQSSRYLVKRTGEKVFLECVQDMDHENMFWYRQDPGLGLRLIYFSYDVKMKEKGDIPEGYSVSREKKERFSLILESASTNQTSMYLCASNPGGASEQFFGPGTRLTVL.

This clone was seen a single time. The rearrangement links TRBV19 to TRBJ1-5, with 7 positions matching TRBD1. The CDR3 loop spans 14 amino acids. The germline gives CDR1 LNHDA, CDR2 SQIVND (reference sequence). After removal of 5 bases from V and 6 bases from J, the junction contained 7 bases not matched to a gene. The CDR3 loop is CASSLRGLGQPQHF. Written as DNA, the CDR3 is TGTGCCAGTAGTCTTAGGGGGCTGGGTCAGCCCCAGCATTTT. The full variable domain, rest sourced from reference TRBV19 and TRBJ1-5, is DGGITQSPKYLFRKEGQNVTLSCEQNLNHDAMYWYRQDPGQGLRLIYYSQIVNDFQKGDIAEGYSVSREKKESFPLTVTSAQKNPTAFYLCASSLRGLGQPQHFGDGTRLSIL.

A few counts support this clone. The genes are TRBV29-1 and TRBJ1-4, with 7 bases matching TRBD1. V gave up 3 bases and J gave up 5 bases; unmatched junction bases: 6. CDR3 size: 14 residues. Germline CDR1 is SQVTM and CDR2 is ANQGSEA. The CDR3 nucleotides are TGCAGCGTTGAGCAGGGGGTGGAGAATGAAAAACTGTTTTTT. Its protein is CSVEQGVENEKLFF. The full variable domain, in which reference TRBV29-1 and TRBJ1-4 provide the parts outside the CDR3, is SAVISQKPSRDICQRGTSLTIQCQVDSQVTMMFWYRQQPGQSLTLIATANQGSEATYESGFVIDKFPISRPNLTFSTLTVSNMSPEDSSIYLCSVEQGVENEKLFFGSGTQLSVL.

The rearrangement links TRBV2 to TRBJ1-4; 7 positions match TRBD1. The CDR3 is made up of 15 amino acids. From germline, CDR1 is SNHLY and CDR2 FYNNEI. V lost 5 bases, J lost 6 bases, and 9 bases stayed unmatched. CDR3 sequence (DNA): TGTGCCAGCAGTAGAGGCGGGACAGAAGATGAAAAACTGTTTTTT. The encoded protein is CASSRGGTEDEKLFF.